This TCR beta chain was observed in a study of T cell responses to AZD1222 COVID-19 vaccine (dated by TCRdb to about 2021). With regard to the full study: Because spike-specific TCR depth and breadth did not differ between the two schedules, AZD1222 recipients who got a second dose at roughly 4 weeks were pooled with those who got a second dose at roughly 12 weeks. TCR sequencing was performed for about 250 trial participants, of whom 200 to 210 were given two doses of AZD1222 and around 26 were given two doses of MenACWY control vaccine. Trial participants were enrolled by age into 18-55, 56-69 and 70-plus year subgroups, with approximately 160, 26 and 62 TCR-sequenced participants respectively.

The time point label corresponds to: baseline before first vaccination. Samples from vaccinated people were obtained from the UK trials COV001 and COV002, which included a single-blind randomized controlled phase 2/3 trial of AZD1222 (ChAdOx1 nCoV-19) in healthy adults. Trial participant PBMC samples were collected at day 0 and day 28 after the second dose for TCRbeta chain sequencing. The CDR3 regions of human TCRbeta chains were analyzed by immunosequencing. In the original analysis: Repertoire TCRs were matched against a reference library of SARS-CoV-2-specific TCRs generated with the MIRA antigen-specificity platform. Breadth was defined as the fraction of unique TCRs that were SARS-CoV-2-associated, and depth was defined as the fraction of total T cells that were SARS-CoV-2-associated. Using the MIRA data, every spike-specific TCR was mapped to the spike region that the TCR reacted to and assigned to either a CD4 or a CD8 class. Log10-transformed breadth and depth values were compared by one-way ANOVA with Sidak's multiple comparisons tests. The table comes from immuneACCESS by way of TCRdb, which keeps in-frame sequences with V and J called. Part of the clones is missing from these tables; in studies checked, under half for an unresolved V gene and the rest for unknown reasons. Clone size and the V and J calls come from that table; the DNA yielded D and trimming. This sample lists approximately 110,000 clones; roughly 90% were detected once. Clones ranked in the top ten supply 4% to 5.5% of the sample.

For this clone: Its antigen remains unidentified. One base away there is no much larger clone; base qualities are not given.

Study-level results and caveats: The 56-69-year group was small, and its depth increase did not reach significance, likely because of low power. Nearly half of unique spike-specific TCRs reportedly recognized epitopes outside regions mutated in the B.1.351 and B.1.1.7 variants. Because no day 14 peak-response samples were available, repertoires were characterized only after the peak T cell response. CD4 TCRs associated with the vaccine covered the entire spike protein, and the dominant responses were in regions 160-218 and 743-854. After two AZD1222 doses, spike-specific TCR breadth and depth were significantly higher than at day 0 and than in MenACWY recipients. Only a handful of AZD1222 recipients were SARS-CoV-2 seropositive at baseline, limiting conclusions about previously exposed vaccinees. Participants were mostly white British and included more females than males, and it was suggested by the authors that clonal diversity may have been underestimated.

Trimming takes 9 bases from V and 0 bases from J, and the germline ends sit 15 bases apart. The germline V gene yields ENHRY for CDR1 and SYGVKD for CDR2. The CDR3 covers 16 residues, taking in both the cysteine and the phenylalanine. Just CDR3 DNA is preserved here, 48 bases in frame from base 1. This receptor was taken from an adult in good health. The sequencing here drew on peripheral blood, taken on day 0 of AZD1222 vaccination. The rearrangement combines TRBV10-3 with TRBJ2-6; 6 matching bases give a weak D call of TRBD1. The nucleotide sequence reads TGTGCCATTAAGCAGGGGACGAGCTCTGGGGCCAACGTCCTGACTTTC. Its protein reads: CAIKQGTSSGANVLTF.